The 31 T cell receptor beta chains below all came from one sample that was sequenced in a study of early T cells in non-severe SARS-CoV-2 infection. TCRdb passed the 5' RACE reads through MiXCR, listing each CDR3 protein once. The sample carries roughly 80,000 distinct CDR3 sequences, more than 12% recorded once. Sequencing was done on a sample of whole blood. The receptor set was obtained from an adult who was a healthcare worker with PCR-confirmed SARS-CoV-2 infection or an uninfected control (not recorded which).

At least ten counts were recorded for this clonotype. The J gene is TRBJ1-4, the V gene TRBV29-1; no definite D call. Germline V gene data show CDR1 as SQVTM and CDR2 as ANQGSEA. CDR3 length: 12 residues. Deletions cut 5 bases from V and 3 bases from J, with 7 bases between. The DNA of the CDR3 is TGCAGCGTTCGGCGGGCTAATGAAAAACTGTTTTTT. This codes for CSVRRANEKLFF.

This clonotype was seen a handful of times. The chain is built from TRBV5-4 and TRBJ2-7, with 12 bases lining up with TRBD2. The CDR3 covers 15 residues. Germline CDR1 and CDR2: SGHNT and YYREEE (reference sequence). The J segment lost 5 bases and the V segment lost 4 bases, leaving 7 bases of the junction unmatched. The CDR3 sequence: CASSPTSGSGHEQYF. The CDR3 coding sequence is TGTGCCAGCAGCCCGACTAGCGGGAGCGGGCACGAGCAGTACTTC.

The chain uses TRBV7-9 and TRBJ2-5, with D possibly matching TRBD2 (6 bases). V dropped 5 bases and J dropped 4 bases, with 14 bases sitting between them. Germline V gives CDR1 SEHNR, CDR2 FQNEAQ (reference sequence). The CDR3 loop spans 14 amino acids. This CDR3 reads CASSQPGGGETQYF. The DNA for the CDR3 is TGTGCCAGCAGCCAACCCGGGGGTGGAGAGACCCAGTACTTC.

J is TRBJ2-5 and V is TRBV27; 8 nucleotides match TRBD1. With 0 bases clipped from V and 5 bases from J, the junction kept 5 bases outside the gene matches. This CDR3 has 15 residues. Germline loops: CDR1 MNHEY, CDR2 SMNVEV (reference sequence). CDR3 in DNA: TGTGCCAGCAGTTTATCTGCAGGGGGCATGGAGACCCAGTACTTC. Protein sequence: CASSLSAGGMETQYF.

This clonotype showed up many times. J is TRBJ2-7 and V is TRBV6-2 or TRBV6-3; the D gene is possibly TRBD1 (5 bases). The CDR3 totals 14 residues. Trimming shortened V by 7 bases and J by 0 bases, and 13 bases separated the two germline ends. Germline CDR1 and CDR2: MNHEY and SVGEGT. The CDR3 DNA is TGTGCCAGCAAGGGGCAGGTCAGCTCCTACGAGCAGTACTTC. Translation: CASKGQVSSYEQYF.

The CDR3 spells CASSGTSGSYYNEQFF. DNA for the CDR3: TGTGCCAGCAGTGGGACTAGCGGGAGCTACTACAATGAGCAGTTCTTC. The chain joins TRBV2 to TRBJ2-1; 13 nucleotides match TRBD2. The CDR3 has 16 residues. Germline V CDR1 and CDR2: SNHLY, FYNNEI. Trimming at V came to 4 bases and at J to 3 bases, leaving 3 bases not matched to a gene.

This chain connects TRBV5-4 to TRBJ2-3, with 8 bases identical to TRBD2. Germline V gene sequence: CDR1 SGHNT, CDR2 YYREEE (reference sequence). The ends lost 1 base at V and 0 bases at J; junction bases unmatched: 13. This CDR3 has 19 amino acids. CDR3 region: CASSLLSGSSHISTDTQYF. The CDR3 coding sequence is TGTGCCAGCAGCTTGTTAAGCGGGAGCTCACACATTAGCACAGATACGCAGTATTTT.

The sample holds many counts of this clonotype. CDR3 nucleotide sequence: TGTGCCAGCAGCCTGGGGACGGACAATTCACCCCTCCACTTT. This translates into CASSLGTDNSPLHF. This chain joins TRBV7-8 and TRBJ1-6, with D possibly being TRBD1 (5 bases). The CDR3 runs to 14 residues. Deletions cut 5 bases from V and 7 bases from J, with 12 bases between. Germline V CDR1 and CDR2: SGHVS, FQNEAQ.

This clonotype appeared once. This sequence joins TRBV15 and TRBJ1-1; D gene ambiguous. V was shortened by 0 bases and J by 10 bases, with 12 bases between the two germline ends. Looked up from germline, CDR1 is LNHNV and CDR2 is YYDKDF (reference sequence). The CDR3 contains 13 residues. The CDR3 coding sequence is TGTGCCACCAGCAGAGATCTTGGGCCTAGAGCTTTCTTT. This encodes CATSRDLGPRAFF.

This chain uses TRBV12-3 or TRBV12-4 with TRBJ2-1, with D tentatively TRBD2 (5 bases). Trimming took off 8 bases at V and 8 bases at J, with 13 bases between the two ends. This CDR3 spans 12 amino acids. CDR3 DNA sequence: TGTGCCAGCGGCCCCGAGAGGGATGAGCAGTTCTTC. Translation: CASGPERDEQFF.

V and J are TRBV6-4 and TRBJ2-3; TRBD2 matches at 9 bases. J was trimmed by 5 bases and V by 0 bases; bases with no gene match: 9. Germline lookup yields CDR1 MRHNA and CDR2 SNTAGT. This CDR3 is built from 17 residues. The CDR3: CASSDSSSGAGIDTQYF. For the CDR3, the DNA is TGTGCCAGCAGTGACTCGTCTAGCGGGGCGGGCATAGATACGCAGTATTTT.

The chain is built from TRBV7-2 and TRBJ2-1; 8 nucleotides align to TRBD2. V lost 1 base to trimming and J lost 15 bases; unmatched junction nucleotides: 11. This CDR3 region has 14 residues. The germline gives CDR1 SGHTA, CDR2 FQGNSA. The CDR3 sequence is CASSLVVRREVVFF. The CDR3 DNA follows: TGTGCCAGCAGCTTAGTGGTCCGGCGGGAGGTTGTGTTCTTC.

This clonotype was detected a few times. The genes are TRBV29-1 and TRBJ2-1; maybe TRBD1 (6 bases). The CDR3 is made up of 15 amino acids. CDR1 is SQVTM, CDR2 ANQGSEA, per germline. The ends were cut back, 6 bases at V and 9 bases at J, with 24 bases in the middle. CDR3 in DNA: TGCAGCGTCCACCTCCGGACGGGAACCAGGGGTGAGCAGTTCTTC. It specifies CSVHLRTGTRGEQFF.

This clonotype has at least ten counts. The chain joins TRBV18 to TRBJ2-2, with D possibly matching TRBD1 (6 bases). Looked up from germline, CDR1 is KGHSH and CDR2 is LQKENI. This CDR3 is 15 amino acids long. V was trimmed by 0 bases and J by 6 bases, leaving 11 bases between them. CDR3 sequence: CASSPPVAGAGELFF. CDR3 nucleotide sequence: TGTGCCAGCTCACCACCTGTGGCAGGGGCCGGGGAGCTGTTTTTT.

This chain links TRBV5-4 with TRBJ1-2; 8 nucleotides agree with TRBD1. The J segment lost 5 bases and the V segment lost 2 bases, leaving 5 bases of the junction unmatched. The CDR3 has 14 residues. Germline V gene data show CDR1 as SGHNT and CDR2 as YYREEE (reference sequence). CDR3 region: CASSLQGVGYGYTF. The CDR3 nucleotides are TGTGCCAGCAGCTTACAGGGGGTAGGGTATGGCTACACCTTC. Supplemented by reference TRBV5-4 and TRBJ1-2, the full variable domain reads ETGVTQSPTHLIKTRGQQVTLRCSSQSGHNTVSWYQQALGQGPQFIFQYYREEENGRGNFPPRFSGLQFPNYSSELNVNALELDDSALYLCASSLQGVGYGYTFGSGTRLTVV.

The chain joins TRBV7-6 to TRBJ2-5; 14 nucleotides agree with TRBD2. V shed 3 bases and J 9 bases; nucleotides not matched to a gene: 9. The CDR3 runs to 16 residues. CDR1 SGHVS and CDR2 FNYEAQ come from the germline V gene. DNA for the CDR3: TGTGCCAGCAGCTTGGGACTAGCGGGGGCGCCCAGGGCCCAGTACTTC. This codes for CASSLGLAGAPRAQYF.

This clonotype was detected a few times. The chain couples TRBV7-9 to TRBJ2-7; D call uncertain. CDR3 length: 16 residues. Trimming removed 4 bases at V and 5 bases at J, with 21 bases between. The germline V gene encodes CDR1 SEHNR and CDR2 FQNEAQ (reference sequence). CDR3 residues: CASSSTWTSRSDEQYF. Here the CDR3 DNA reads TGTGCCAGCAGCTCCACATGGACCAGTCGGTCCGACGAGCAGTACTTC.

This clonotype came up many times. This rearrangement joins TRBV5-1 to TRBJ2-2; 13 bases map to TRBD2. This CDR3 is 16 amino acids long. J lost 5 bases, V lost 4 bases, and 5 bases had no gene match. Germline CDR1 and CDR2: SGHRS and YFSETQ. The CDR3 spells CASSIGLAGATGELFF. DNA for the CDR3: TGCGCCAGCAGCATCGGACTAGCGGGAGCGACCGGGGAGCTGTTTTTT.

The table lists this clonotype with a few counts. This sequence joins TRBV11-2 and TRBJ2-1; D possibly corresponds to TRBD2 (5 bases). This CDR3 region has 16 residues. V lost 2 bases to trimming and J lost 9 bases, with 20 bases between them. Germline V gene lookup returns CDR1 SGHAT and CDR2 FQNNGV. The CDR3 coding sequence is TGTGCCAGCAGCTTAAAGTCCTGGCGGGCACGGCGTGAGCAGTTCTTC. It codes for CASSLKSWRARREQFF.

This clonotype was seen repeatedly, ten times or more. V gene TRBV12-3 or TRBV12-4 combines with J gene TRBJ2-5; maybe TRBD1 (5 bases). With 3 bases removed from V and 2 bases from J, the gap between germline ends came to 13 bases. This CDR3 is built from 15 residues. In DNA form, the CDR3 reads TGTGCCAGCAGTTTCTCCCAGGGCGTTCAAGAGACCCAGTACTTC. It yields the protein CASSFSQGVQETQYF.

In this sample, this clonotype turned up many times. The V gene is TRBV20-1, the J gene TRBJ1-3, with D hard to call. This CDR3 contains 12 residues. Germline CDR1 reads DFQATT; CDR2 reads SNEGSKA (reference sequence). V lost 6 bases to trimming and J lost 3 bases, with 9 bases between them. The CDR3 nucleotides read TGCAGTGCCCTATTTTATGGAAACACCATATATTTT. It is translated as CSALFYGNTIYF.

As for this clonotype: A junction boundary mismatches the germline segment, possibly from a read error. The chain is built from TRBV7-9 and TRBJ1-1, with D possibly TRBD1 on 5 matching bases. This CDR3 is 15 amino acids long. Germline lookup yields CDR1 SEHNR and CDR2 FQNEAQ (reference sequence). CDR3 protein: CVSSLGGAVNTEAFF. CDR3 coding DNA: TGTGTCAGCAGCTTAGGAGGGGCGGTCAACACTGAAGCTTTCTTT.

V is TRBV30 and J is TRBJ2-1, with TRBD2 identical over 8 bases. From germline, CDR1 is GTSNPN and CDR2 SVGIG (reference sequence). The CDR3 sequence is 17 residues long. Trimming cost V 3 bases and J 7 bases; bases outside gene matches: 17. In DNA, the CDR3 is TGTGCCTGGAGAGCCAAGGAGGAGCGGGGGCCCCGGAATGAGCAGTTCTTC. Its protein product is CAWRAKEERGPRNEQFF.

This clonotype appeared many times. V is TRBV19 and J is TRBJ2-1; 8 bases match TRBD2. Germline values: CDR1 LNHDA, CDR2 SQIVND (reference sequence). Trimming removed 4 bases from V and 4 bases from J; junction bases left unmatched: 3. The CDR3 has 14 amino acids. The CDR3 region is CASSRTSGYNEQFF. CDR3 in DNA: TGTGCCAGTAGTAGAACTAGCGGATACAATGAGCAGTTCTTC.

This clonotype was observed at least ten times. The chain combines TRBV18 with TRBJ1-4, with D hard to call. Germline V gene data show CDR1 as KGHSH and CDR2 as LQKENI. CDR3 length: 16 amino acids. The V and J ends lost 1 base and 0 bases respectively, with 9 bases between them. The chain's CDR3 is CASSPLPIATNEKLFF. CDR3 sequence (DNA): TGTGCCAGCTCACCACTTCCTATTGCAACTAATGAAAAACTGTTTTTT.

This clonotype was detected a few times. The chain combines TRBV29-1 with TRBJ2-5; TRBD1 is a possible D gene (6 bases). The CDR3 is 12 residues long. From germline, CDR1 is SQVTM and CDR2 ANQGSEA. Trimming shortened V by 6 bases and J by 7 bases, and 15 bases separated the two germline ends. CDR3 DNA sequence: TGCAGCGTGGGACACCTAGGGGGGACCCAGTACTTC. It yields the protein CSVGHLGGTQYF.

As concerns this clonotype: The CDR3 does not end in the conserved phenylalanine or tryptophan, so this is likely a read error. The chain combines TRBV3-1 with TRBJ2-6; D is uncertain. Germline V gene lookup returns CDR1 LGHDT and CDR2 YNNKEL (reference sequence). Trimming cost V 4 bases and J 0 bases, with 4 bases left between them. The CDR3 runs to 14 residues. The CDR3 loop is CASSLGSGANVLTY. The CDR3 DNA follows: TGTGCCAGCAGCCTTGGCTCTGGGGCCAACGTCCTGACTTAC.

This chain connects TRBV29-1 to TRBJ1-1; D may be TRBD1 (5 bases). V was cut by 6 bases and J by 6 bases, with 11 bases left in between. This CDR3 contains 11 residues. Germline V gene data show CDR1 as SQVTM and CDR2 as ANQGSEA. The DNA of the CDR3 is TGCAGCGTGGCCTGGGGGGCTGAAGCTTTCTTT. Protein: CSVAWGAEAFF.

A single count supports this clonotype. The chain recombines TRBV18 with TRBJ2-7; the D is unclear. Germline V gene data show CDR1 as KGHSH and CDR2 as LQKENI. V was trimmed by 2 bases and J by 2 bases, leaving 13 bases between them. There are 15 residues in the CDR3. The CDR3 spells CASSPRDMIPYEQYF. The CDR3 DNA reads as TGTGCCAGCTCACCAAGGGATATGATACCCTACGAGCAGTACTTC.

For the CDR3, the DNA is TGTGCCAGCAGCCCAGAAGCCGGGACAGGAGAATACAATGAGCAGTTCTTC. Residues: CASSPEAGTGEYNEQFF. The chain combines TRBV9 with TRBJ2-1; 8 bases fit TRBD1. The length of the CDR3 is 17 residues. Germline V gene lookup returns CDR1 SGDLS and CDR2 YYNGEE. The V gene end was trimmed by 4 bases and the J gene end by 4 bases; junction bases not matched to a gene: 13.

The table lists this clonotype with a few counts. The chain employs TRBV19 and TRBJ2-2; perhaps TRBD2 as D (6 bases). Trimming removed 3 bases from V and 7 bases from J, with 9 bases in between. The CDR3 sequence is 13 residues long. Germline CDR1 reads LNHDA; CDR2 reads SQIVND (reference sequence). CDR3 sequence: CASSMWGVGELFF. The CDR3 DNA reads TGTGCCAGTAGTATGTGGGGGGTCGGGGAGCTGTTTTTT.